This T cell receptor beta chain was captured in a study of PD-1 blockade in classical Hodgkin lymphoma. Turning to this clone: Its antigen is undetermined.

Findings and caveats of the study: The study found complete responders had baseline diversity similar to newly diagnosed patients.

Trimming stripped 0 bases from V and 2 bases from J, with 16 bases between. The CDR3 length is 18 residues. Relapses following autologous stem cell transplantation were seen in all patients, with brentuximab vedotin exposure varying. Sequenced by immunoSEQ multiplex PCR; TCRdb stores in-frame clones only, minus some. The sample holds around 40,000 clones, roughly 73% seen once. This TCR derives from a human donor with classical Hodgkin lymphoma. The genes are TRBV23-1 and TRBJ1-4; D not resolved. TRBV23-1 is flagged as an ORF with uncertain function. Here the sequenced sample was peripheral blood mononuclear cells (PBMCs), taken at baseline. The CDR3 protein is CASSQSIRLGITNEKLFF. DNA of the CDR3: TGCGCCAGCAGTCAATCGATCCGGCTAGGGATCACTAATGAAAAACTGTTTTTT.